The rows below give T cell receptor beta chains drawn from one sample of a study of blood T cell repertoires in COVID-19. Profiled with immunoSEQ multiplex PCR; TCRdb holds only in-frame clones, not every one. The sample lists 200,000 to 250,000 clones; just over 85% were seen once. Sequencing was carried out using peripheral blood. The receptors derive from a man aged 50-59 years with COVID-19, enrolled during active disease. CDR3s include the opening cysteine and the closing phenylalanine or tryptophan. Fields, in order: clone size, D gene, J gene, V gene, CDR3 DNA, CDR3 protein. The D gene is left open where the match is weak. Where a row states a size, it is once, few, many or the class of an expanded clone; other rows omit it.

-	-	TRBJ2-2	TRBV7-9	TGTGCCAGCAGCCCGCGGGTAGGGTACCCTGGGGAGCTGTTTTTT	CASSPRVGYPGELFF
-	-	TRBJ1-6	TRBV7-9	TGTGCCAGCAGTTCCTCAGGCACCTATAATTCACCCCTCCACTTT	CASSSSGTYNSPLHF
many	TRBD1	TRBJ1-5	TRBV28	TGTGCCAGCACTAATACAGGGGCCTATAGCAATCAGCCCCAGCATTTT	CASTNTGAYSNQPQHF
-	-	TRBJ1-5	TRBV11-2	TGTGCCAGCAGCCAGGGTGCCCACGGGCAGCCCCAGCATTTT	CASSQGAHGQPQHF
-	-	TRBJ1-4	TRBV30	TGTGCCTGGAAGGAGTTGTATAGTGAAAAACTGTTTTTT	CAWKELYSEKLFF
-	TRBD1	TRBJ2-7	TRBV19	TGTGCCAGTAGTAGGAGACAGGGGACGCTCTACGAGCAGTACTTC	CASSRRQGTLYEQYF
-	-	TRBJ2-5	TRBV3-1/TRBV3-2	TGTGCCAGCAGCCGTAGCGAGACAACCGGTGGGACCCAGTACTTC	CASSRSETTGGTQYF
-	-	TRBJ2-6	TRBV5-4	TGTGCCAGCAGCCAGGGACTTCCCGGCTCTGGGGCCAACGTCCTGACTTTC	CASSQGLPGSGANVLTF
-	-	TRBJ1-2	TRBV2	TGTGCCAGCAGTGGAATGAGTGGCTACACCTTC	CASSGMSGYTF
once	TRBD1	TRBJ2-7	TRBV6-5	TGTGCCAGCACCAAAACAGGGGCGTTCTCCTACGAGCAGTACTTC	CASTKTGAFSYEQYF
once	TRBD1	TRBJ1-2	TRBV19	TGTGCCAGTAGCCATCCCGCCCGGACAGGGGGATATGGCTACACCTTC	CASSHPARTGGYGYTF
-	-	TRBJ2-5	TRBV20-1	TGCAGTGGGCCGTTTGGAGAGACCCAGTACTTC	CSGPFGETQYF
-	TRBD2	TRBJ2-2	TRBV6-5	TGTGCCAGCAGTTACGGGGGGGGCACCGGGGAGCTGTTTTTT	CASSYGGGTGELFF
-	-	TRBJ1-1	TRBV7-2	TGTGCCAGCAGCCGCCAGTTGAACACTGAAGCTTTCTTT	CASSRQLNTEAFF